Each of the 18 T cell receptor beta chains below was sequenced from the same sample in a study of vaccination and CD4 T cells after COVID-19. Specified treatment: approximately nine-day PBMC culture with coronavirus spike peptide pools or control peptides (ViraFEST assay). Antigens of these TCRs are unknown. Once obtained from cultured CD4+ T cells, the DNA was sequenced using the Oncomine TCR Beta short-read assay. In TCRdb, the PCR reads were re-called with MiXCR into one record per CDR3 protein. The data show about 27,000 distinct CDR3 sequences, about 60% seen once. The starting material was CD4+ T cells from blood, cultured in vitro, obtained after SARS-CoV-2 vaccination. The receptors shown here come from a human donor who received a COVID-19 vaccine.

The chain uses TRBV10-1 and TRBJ2-5; D might be TRBD2 (5 bases). Trimming cost V 0 bases and J 5 bases, with 13 bases left between them. The CDR3 loop spans 15 amino acids. Germline V lookup: CDR1 WNHNN, CDR2 SYGVQD (reference sequence). The CDR3 here is CASSESRAGGETQYF. The CDR3 coding sequence is TGCGCCAGCAGTGAGTCAAGGGCAGGCGGGGAGACCCAGTACTTC.

The rearrangement uses TRBV20-1 and TRBJ2-7; possibly TRBD1 for D (6 bases). Germline V lookup: CDR1 DFQATT, CDR2 SNEGSKA (reference sequence). The ends were cut back, 1 base at V and 4 bases at J, with 11 bases in the middle. This CDR3 is built from 13 residues. The chain's CDR3 is CSARVWGRYEQYF. The CDR3, as DNA: TGCAGTGCTAGAGTCTGGGGGCGTTACGAGCAGTACTTC.

This rearrangement joins TRBV5-1 to TRBJ2-3; possible D gene TRBD2, 6 bases. Per the germline V gene, CDR1 is SGHRS and CDR2 is YFSETQ. The CDR3 runs to 16 residues. V was trimmed by 4 bases and J by 5 bases, leaving 20 bases between them. The CDR3 region is CASSVNDAGWEDTQYF. The CDR3 region has the DNA TGCGCCAGCAGCGTGAATGACGCGGGGTGGGAAGATACGCAGTATTTT.

V usage is TRBV7-9 and J usage is TRBJ1-2; a possible D gene is TRBD1 (5 bases). The CDR3 length is 14 residues. Germline V CDR1 and CDR2: SEHNR, FQNEAQ (reference sequence). Trimming shortened V by 3 bases and J by 7 bases, and 15 bases separated the two germline ends. The CDR3: CASSLARGGVGYTF. The CDR3, as DNA: TGTGCCAGCAGCTTGGCTAGGGGCGGAGTTGGCTACACCTTC.

J is TRBJ2-3 and V is TRBV6-1; tentatively, D is TRBD2 (5 bases). Germline V gives CDR1 MNHNS, CDR2 SASEGT. The CDR3 sequence is 13 residues long. The V end lost 6 bases, the J end lost 0 bases, and 7 bases lay between the germline ends. CDR3 region: CASRRVSTDTQYF. CDR3 DNA sequence: TGTGCCAGCAGGCGGGTCAGCACAGATACGCAGTATTTT.

This clonotype has more than one count but fewer than ten. The chain joins TRBV19 to TRBJ2-5; 14 bases match TRBD2. V shed 4 bases, J shed 1 base, and the junction held 8 bases outside the gene matches. Looked up from germline, CDR1 is LNHDA and CDR2 is SQIVND (reference sequence). This CDR3 region has 18 residues. The CDR3 loop reads CASSKTSGGASPQETQYF. As DNA, the CDR3 is TGTGCCAGTAGTAAGACTAGCGGGGGGGCAAGTCCCCAAGAGACCCAGTACTTC.

The chain carries TRBV4-1 and TRBJ2-5, with 8 bases that match TRBD1. The V gene end was trimmed by 1 base and the J gene end by 7 bases; junction bases not matched to a gene: 11. Germline V gene lookup returns CDR1 MGHRA and CDR2 YSYEKL. This CDR3 spans 16 amino acids. The CDR3 nucleotides are TGCGCCAGCAGCCAAGCTGTGACAGGGGTATCGGGGACCCAGTACTTC. Its translation: CASSQAVTGVSGTQYF.

The rearrangement uses TRBV7-9 and TRBJ2-4; D is uncertain. V lost 1 base to trimming and J lost 8 bases, with 9 bases between them. The CDR3 extends over 13 amino acids. Germline loops: CDR1 SEHNR, CDR2 FQNEAQ (reference sequence). The CDR3 coding sequence is TGTGCCAGCAGCTTAGGAACCCCGGACATTCAGTACTTC. It yields the protein CASSLGTPDIQYF.

The chain links TRBV30 to TRBJ1-1; TRBD1 is a possible D gene (6 bases). Germline CDR1 GTSNPN, CDR2 SVGIG (reference sequence). The V end was cut by 2 bases, the J end by 0 bases, with 7 bases between. CDR3 length: 13 residues. The chain's CDR3 is CAWSTGLNTEAFF. For the CDR3, the DNA is TGTGCCTGGAGTACAGGGCTGAACACTGAAGCTTTCTTT. Using reference TRBV30 and TRBJ1-1 for the parts outside the CDR3, the full variable domain is SQTIHQWPATLVQPVGSPLSLECTVEGTSNPNLYWYRQAAGRGLQLLFYSVGIGQISSEVPQNLSASRPQDRQFILSSKKLLLSDSGFYLCAWSTGLNTEAFFGQGTRLTVV.

The chain combines TRBV12-3 or TRBV12-4 with TRBJ1-1; D remains ambiguous. The V end lost 1 base, the J end lost 0 bases, and 6 bases lay between the germline ends. The CDR3 extends over 14 amino acids. The CDR3 coding sequence is TGTGCCAGCAGTTTAGACCGAATGAACACTGAAGCTTTCTTT. It translates to CASSLDRMNTEAFF.

The chain joins TRBV20-1 to TRBJ1-2; D is uncertain. Trimming took off 1 base at V and 3 bases at J, with 9 bases between the two ends. Germline V gene sequence: CDR1 DFQATT, CDR2 SNEGSKA (reference sequence). CDR3 size: 13 residues. Here the CDR3 reads CSARATGDYGYTF. The CDR3 DNA reads TGCAGTGCTAGAGCGACCGGGGACTATGGCTACACCTTC.

The chain couples TRBV2 to TRBJ1-5; no definite D call. Germline V gene data show CDR1 as SNHLY and CDR2 as FYNNEI. Trimming shortened V by 7 bases and J by 4 bases, and 11 bases separated the two germline ends. This CDR3 has 13 residues. DNA of the CDR3: TGTGCCAGCACCTGGACCCCTAATCAGCCCCAGCATTTT. It codes for CASTWTPNQPQHF.

The chain carries TRBV10-3 and TRBJ1-2; TRBD1 aligns across 7 bases. The CDR3 spans 13 residues. The ends lost 3 bases at V and 8 bases at J; junction bases unmatched: 6. Per germline, CDR1 ENHRY and CDR2 SYGVKD. The CDR3 DNA sequence: TGTGCCATCAGTGACCCGACAGGGAGAGGCTACACCTTC. It yields the protein CAISDPTGRGYTF.

This rearrangement joins TRBV19 to TRBJ2-5, with TRBD2 matching over 9 bases. V shed 1 base, J shed 2 bases, and the junction held 2 bases outside the gene matches. The CDR3 loop spans 15 amino acids. CDR1 and CDR2 (germline): LNHDA, SQIVND (reference sequence). The CDR3 spells CASSIGGLAQETQYF. As DNA, the CDR3 is TGTGCCAGTAGTATAGGGGGACTAGCTCAAGAGACCCAGTACTTC.

This clonotype occurred once. The chain combines TRBV9 with TRBJ2-1; TRBD2 aligns across 8 bases. The germline CDR1 and CDR2 sequences are SGDLS and YYNGEE. The CDR3 has 15 amino acids. V lost 4 bases, J lost 1 base, and 4 bases stayed unmatched. In DNA form, the CDR3 reads TGTGCCAGCAGCCCCCGACTAGCGTCCTACAATGAGCAGTTCTTC. It encodes CASSPRLASYNEQFF.

V gene TRBV6-1 combines with J gene TRBJ2-2; D possibly matches TRBD1 or TRBD2 (5 bases each). This CDR3 has 19 amino acids. Trimming took 1 base from V and 1 from J, leaving 19 bases between them. Germline lookup yields CDR1 MNHNS and CDR2 SASEGT. In DNA, the CDR3 is TGTGCCAGCAGTGAAGTCGACTTAGACTGGGGGAAGAACACCGGGGAGCTGTTTTTT. Translating gives CASSEVDLDWGKNTGELFF.

This chain's CDR3 is CASATAGDSSYNEQFF. CDR3 coding DNA: TGTGCTAGTGCCACTGCGGGGGACTCGTCATACAATGAGCAGTTCTTC. The chain has TRBV12-5 and TRBJ2-1; 7 bases are shared with TRBD2. After removal of 7 bases from V and 4 bases from J, the junction contained 13 bases not matched to a gene. The V gene's germline CDR1 is LGHNT and CDR2 FRNRAP. CDR3 length: 16 residues.

V and J are TRBV7-3 and TRBJ1-1; D remains unclear. Trimming stripped 3 bases from V and 0 bases from J, with 5 bases between. The CDR3 contains 13 residues. Germline assignment: CDR1 SGHTA and CDR2 FQGTGA. DNA of the CDR3: TGTGCCAGCAGCTTTGATCTGAACACTGAAGCTTTCTTT. This translates into CASSFDLNTEAFF.